The clone carrying this T cell receptor (beta chain) was recorded only once. These data come from a study of radiotherapy plus CTLA-4 blockade in lung cancer. Assay: immunoSEQ multiplex PCR; the TCRdb copy retains only in-frame clones and omits some. The repertoire includes more than 90,000 clones, about 86% of them detected once, and approximately 4.9% sits in the top ten. The length of the CDR3 is 14 residues. The germline V gene encodes CDR1 SGHRS and CDR2 YFSETQ. V was shortened by 0 bases and J by 1 base, with 7 bases between the two germline ends. The sequences come from peripheral blood, collected from a patient treated with radiotherapy plus ipilimumab. The TCR sequence derives from a human donor with non-small cell lung cancer that progressed on radiotherapy plus ipilimumab. V and J are TRBV5-1 and TRBJ1-1; no firm D call. This CDR3 is CASSLGPANTEAFF. The CDR3 DNA sequence: TGCGCCAGCAGCTTGGGTCCAGCGAACACTGAAGCTTTCTTT.